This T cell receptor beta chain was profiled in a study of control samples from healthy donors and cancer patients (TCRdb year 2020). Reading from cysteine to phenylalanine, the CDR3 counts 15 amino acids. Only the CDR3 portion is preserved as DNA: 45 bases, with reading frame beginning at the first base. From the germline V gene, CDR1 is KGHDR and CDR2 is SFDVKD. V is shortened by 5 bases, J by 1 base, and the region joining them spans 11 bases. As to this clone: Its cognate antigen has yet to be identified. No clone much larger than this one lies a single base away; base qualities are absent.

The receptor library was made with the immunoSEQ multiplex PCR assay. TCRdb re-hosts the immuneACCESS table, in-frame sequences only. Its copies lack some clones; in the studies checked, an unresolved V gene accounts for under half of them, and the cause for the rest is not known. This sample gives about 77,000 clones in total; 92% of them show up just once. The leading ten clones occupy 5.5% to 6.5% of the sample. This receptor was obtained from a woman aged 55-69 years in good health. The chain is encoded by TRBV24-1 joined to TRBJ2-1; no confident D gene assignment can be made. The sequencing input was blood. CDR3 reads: CATSAGLTSYNEQFF. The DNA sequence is TGTGCCACCAGTGCGGGCCTCACTTCCTACAATGAGCAGTTCTTC.